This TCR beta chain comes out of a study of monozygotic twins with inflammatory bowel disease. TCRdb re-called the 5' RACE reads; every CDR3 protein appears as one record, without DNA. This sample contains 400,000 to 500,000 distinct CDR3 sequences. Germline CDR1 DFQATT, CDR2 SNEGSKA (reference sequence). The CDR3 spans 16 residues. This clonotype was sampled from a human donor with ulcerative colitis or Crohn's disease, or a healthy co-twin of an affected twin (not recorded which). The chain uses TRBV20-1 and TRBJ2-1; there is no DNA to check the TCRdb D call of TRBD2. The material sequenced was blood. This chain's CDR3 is CSASPRASGGYNEQFF.